This T cell receptor beta chain was recovered during a study of cytomegalovirus exposure and HLA in healthy donors. Findings of the study overall: Apparent HLA restriction characterized most CMV-associated TCR beta chains in a later analysis. Overall, approximately 150 TCR beta chains were annotated as cytomegalovirus-associated.

About this clone: What it binds is not known.

With 60 Vbeta and 13 Jbeta primers, the PCR was carried out. Clones were read by immunoSEQ multiplex PCR, and TCRdb kept only the in-frame ones, dropping some. The table has roughly 200,000 clones, 60% to 85% seen once. This CDR3 spans 10 amino acids. CDR1 and CDR2 (germline): GTSNPN, SVGIG (reference sequence). Material for sequencing was PBMCs. This chain links TRBV30 with TRBJ1-1; no firm D call. The clonotype was recovered from a middle-aged man in good health and CMV-seronegative. CDR3 coding DNA: TGTGCTCGCGGGCAGACTGAAGCTTTCTTT. Translated, it gives CARGQTEAFF. The variable domain in full, with the rest retrieved from reference TRBV30 and TRBJ1-1, is SQTIHQWPATLVQPVGSPLSLECTVEGTSNPNLYWYRQAAGRGLQLLFYSVGIGQISSEVPQNLSASRPQDRQFILSSKKLLLSDSGFYLCARGQTEAFFGQGTRLTVV.